Following are 16 T cell receptor beta chains from one sample sequenced in a study of blood T cell repertoires in COVID-19. The repertoire was sequenced with immunoSEQ multiplex PCR; TCRdb's copy has only in-frame clones and lacks some. Among about 60,000 clones listed, almost 90% were seen once. The sample comprised peripheral blood. The receptor set was obtained from a man between 60 and 75 years old with acute or convalescent COVID-19.

J is TRBJ2-3 and V is TRBV10-1; 13 positions match TRBD2. The trim removed 4 bases at V and 0 bases at J, leaving 7 bases unmatched. Germline V gene sequence: CDR1 WNHNN, CDR2 SYGVQD (reference sequence). CDR3 size: 18 residues. CDR3 nucleotides: TGCGCCAGCAGTGCCGGGACTAGCGGGGTCGCTAGCACAGATACGCAGTATTTT. Protein: CASSAGTSGVASTDTQYF.

This clone was detected once. Other nucleotide sequences from this sample produce the same CDR3. This sequence joins TRBV28 and TRBJ2-5, with 12 positions matching TRBD2. Germline CDR1 is MDHEN and CDR2 is SYDVKM. CDR3 length equals 15 residues. V gave up 2 bases and J gave up 4 bases; unmatched junction bases: 2. In DNA form, the CDR3 reads TGTGCCAGCAGTTTACTAGCGGGAGGGGGAGAGACCCAGTACTTC. It encodes CASSLLAGGGETQYF.

This clone was seen a few times. The J gene is TRBJ2-2, the V gene TRBV2, with 9 positions matching TRBD2. The trim removed 8 bases at V and 0 bases at J, leaving 1 base unmatched. Looked up from germline, CDR1 is SNHLY and CDR2 is FYNNEI. This CDR3 is built from 14 residues. The CDR3 protein is CASGGRANTGELFF. In nucleotides, the CDR3 is TGTGCCAGCGGCGGGAGGGCGAACACCGGGGAGCTGTTTTTT.

This sequence joins TRBV29-1 and TRBJ1-1; D might be TRBD1 (6 bases). Deletions cut 8 bases from V and 4 bases from J, with 17 bases between. The V gene's germline CDR1 is SQVTM and CDR2 ANQGSEA. The CDR3 runs to 13 residues. The CDR3 sequence: CSSQSGVTTEAFF. The DNA for the CDR3 is TGCAGCTCTCAATCAGGGGTGACCACTGAAGCTTTCTTT. Looking up the rest from reference TRBV29-1 and TRBJ1-1 gives the full variable domain: SAVISQKPSRDICQRGTSLTIQCQVDSQVTMMFWYRQQPGQSLTLIATANQGSEATYESGFVIDKFPISRPNLTFSTLTVSNMSPEDSSIYLCSSQSGVTTEAFFGQGTRLTVV.

The V gene is TRBV2, the J gene TRBJ1-5; tentatively, D is TRBD1 (6 bases). The CDR3 length is 14 residues. CDR1 SNHLY and CDR2 FYNNEI come from the germline V gene. V was pared by 2 bases and J by 5 bases, with 10 bases between. CDR3 region: CASSERTVHQPQHF. Here the CDR3 DNA reads TGTGCCAGCAGTGAACGGACAGTTCATCAGCCCCAGCATTTT.

The genes are TRBV7-9 and TRBJ1-2; 9 bases agree with TRBD1. The CDR3 has 15 amino acids. The V gene end was trimmed by 5 bases and the J gene end by 4 bases; junction bases not matched to a gene: 8. Germline V gene data show CDR1 as SEHNR and CDR2 as FQNEAQ (reference sequence). The CDR3 coding sequence is TGTGCCAGCAGCCCAACAGGGGGCGGAACCTATGGCTACACCTTC. Residues: CASSPTGGGTYGYTF.

This chain links TRBV9 with TRBJ2-3; 10 nucleotides match TRBD2. The V gene end was trimmed by 4 bases and the J gene end by 3 bases; junction bases not matched to a gene: 5. The CDR3 sequence is 15 residues long. Germline assignment: CDR1 SGDLS and CDR2 YYNGEE. The CDR3 DNA reads as TGTGCCAGCAGCCCCGGACTAGCGGTAACAGATACGCAGTATTTT. Amino acid sequence: CASSPGLAVTDTQYF.

The chain joins TRBV6-5 to TRBJ2-5, with D possibly being TRBD1 (5 bases). The V gene lost 8 bases and the J gene lost 5 bases, with 21 bases spanning the gap. Germline CDR1 is MNHEY and CDR2 is SVGAGI. The CDR3 runs 15 residues. The CDR3 coding sequence is TGTGCCAGCCGCATGCAGGGTCTGAGACCGGAGACCCAGTACTTC. As protein: CASRMQGLRPETQYF.

J is TRBJ2-7 and V is TRBV20-1; 8 nucleotides align to TRBD2. After removal of 3 bases from V and 5 bases from J, the junction contained 6 bases not matched to a gene. CDR1 is DFQATT, CDR2 SNEGSKA, per germline (reference sequence). The CDR3 runs 13 residues. This chain's CDR3 is CSASLAGGNEQYF. Written as DNA, the CDR3 is TGCAGTGCTAGTCTCGCGGGAGGAAACGAGCAGTACTTC.

This chain joins TRBV5-4 and TRBJ2-7; the D gene is possibly TRBD1 (6 bases). Germline CDR1 is SGHNT and CDR2 is YYREEE (reference sequence). This CDR3 spans 14 amino acids. The germline V and J ends were trimmed by 4 bases and 3 bases, with 14 bases remaining between them. The CDR3 DNA follows: TGTGCCAGCAGCCGCCGGGACACCTTCTACGAGCAGTACTTC. This codes for CASSRRDTFYEQYF.

The chain combines TRBV10-3 with TRBJ1-1, with 7 bases that match TRBD1. CDR1 is ENHRY and CDR2 is SYGVKD in the germline V gene. V was pared by 9 bases and J by 1 base, with 5 bases of the junction left unmatched. The CDR3 runs 13 residues. CDR3 loop: CAIQGKENTEAFF. The CDR3, as DNA: TGTGCCATACAGGGGAAGGAGAACACTGAAGCTTTCTTT.

The V and J genes are TRBV19 and TRBJ1-4; D may be TRBD1 (6 bases). V lost 4 bases and J 5 bases, leaving 14 bases between the germline ends. Germline lookup yields CDR1 LNHDA and CDR2 SQIVND (reference sequence). The length of the CDR3 is 15 residues. The CDR3 DNA reads as TGTGCCAGTAGTAGTGGGGGCAGACCCAATGAAAAACTGTTTTTT. Amino acids: CASSSGGRPNEKLFF.

This clone showed up just a few times. This chain joins TRBV5-1 and TRBJ2-7; 10 bases are shared with TRBD1. The J segment lost 0 bases and the V segment lost 1 base, leaving 13 bases of the junction unmatched. The CDR3 runs to 19 residues. Germline V CDR1 and CDR2: SGHRS, YFSETQ. The CDR3 sequence: CASSLKGTGAVSSSYEQYF. CDR3 sequence (DNA): TGCGCCAGCAGCTTGAAAGGGACAGGGGCGGTCAGCAGCTCCTACGAGCAGTACTTC. Full variable domain (outside the CDR3, taken from reference TRBV5-1 and TRBJ2-7): KAGVTQTPRYLIKTRGQQVTLSCSPISGHRSVSWYQQTPGQGLQFLFEYFSETQRNKGNFPGRFSGRQFSNSRSEMNVSTLELGDSALYLCASSLKGTGAVSSSYEQYFGPGTRLTVT.

The chain employs TRBV4-1 and TRBJ2-7; 7 bases are shared with TRBD1. Per germline, CDR1 MGHRA and CDR2 YSYEKL. V dropped 0 bases and J dropped 0; count of bases not matched to a gene: 2. This CDR3 is 15 amino acids long. The CDR3, as DNA: TGCGCCAGCAGCCAAGAGGGACAGCTCTCCTACGAGCAGTACTTC. Translation: CASSQEGQLSYEQYF.

V and J are TRBV4-1 and TRBJ2-7, with TRBD2 matching over 8 bases. The CDR3 extends over 18 amino acids. J lost 5 bases, V lost 0 bases, and 15 bases had no gene match. CDR1 MGHRA and CDR2 YSYEKL come from the germline V gene. The CDR3 sequence is CASSQDLAASGSGDEQYF. In DNA, the CDR3 is TGCGCCAGCAGCCAAGATCTCGCCGCCAGCGGGAGTGGCGACGAGCAGTACTTC.

The V gene is TRBV5-1, the J gene TRBJ2-2, with 9 bases aligning to TRBD2. After removal of 2 bases from V and 10 bases from J, the junction contained 9 bases not matched to a gene. In germline, CDR1 is SGHRS, CDR2 YFSETQ. The CDR3 is made up of 15 amino acids. Here the CDR3 reads CASSFESGRPPELFF. The CDR3 DNA reads as TGCGCCAGCAGCTTTGAGAGCGGGAGGCCGCCGGAGCTGTTTTTT.